Shown below are 11 T cell receptor beta chains from a single sample sequenced in a study of blood T cell repertoires in COVID-19. Libraries were prepared by immunoSEQ multiplex PCR; TCRdb keeps only in-frame clonotypes and omits some of them. The profile covers about 490,000 clones, with 70% to 90% appearing a single time and approximately 3% taken by the ten largest. Sequencing used peripheral blood. These receptors came from a human donor in a cohort sampled during active COVID-19.

The CDR3 DNA reads TGTGCCAGCAGGCGACAGGGGGATAAAGGAAACACCATATATTTT. This sequence encodes CASRRQGDKGNTIYF. The chain is built from TRBV2 and TRBJ1-3; 9 bases are a match to TRBD1. Germline CDR1 reads SNHLY; CDR2 reads FYNNEI. V lost 6 bases and J lost 4; bases outside the gene matches: 7. The CDR3 spans 15 residues.

This chain joins TRBV9 and TRBJ2-3; perhaps TRBD1 as D (6 bases). The CDR3 is 17 amino acids. Looked up from germline, CDR1 is SGDLS and CDR2 is YYNGEE. Trimming cost V 4 bases and J 6 bases, with 24 bases left between them. In DNA, the CDR3 is TGTGCCAGCAGCCCGACACGGGCAGGGGCCTTAGGGGATACGCAGTATTTT. This sequence encodes CASSPTRAGALGDTQYF.

The chain recombines TRBV2 with TRBJ1-1; perhaps TRBD1 as D (6 bases). Trimming left V 9 bases short and J 11 bases short, with 22 bases between. The germline V gene encodes CDR1 SNHLY and CDR2 FYNNEI. CDR3 length: 13 amino acids. The CDR3 nucleotides are TGTGCCAGTCTTCCGGTTGGGGGCTCGAGGGCTTTCTTT. Its protein product is CASLPVGGSRAFF.

This rearrangement joins TRBV2 to TRBJ1-5; D not resolved. Germline CDR1 SNHLY, CDR2 FYNNEI. The CDR3 has 15 amino acids. V lost 5 bases, J lost 4 bases, and 15 bases lay in between. The CDR3: CASSQIEGFNQPQHF. DNA of the CDR3: TGTGCCAGCAGTCAGATAGAGGGATTTAATCAGCCCCAGCATTTT.

The chain has TRBV27 and TRBJ1-5; 10 nucleotides match TRBD1. With 9 bases clipped from V and 0 bases from J, the junction kept 11 bases outside the gene matches. The CDR3 is 17 amino acids. Germline-derived CDR1 and CDR2 are MNHEY and SMNVEV (reference sequence). The CDR3 reads CASVETGTGDSNQPQHF. The CDR3 region has the DNA TGTGCCAGTGTTGAAACCGGGACAGGGGATAGCAATCAGCCCCAGCATTTT.

This clone was detected a few times. The CDR3, as DNA: TGTGCCAGCAGCTGGGGCGAGCATGGCTACACCTTC. The encoded protein is CASSWGEHGYTF. J is TRBJ1-2 and V is TRBV28; TRBD1 is a possible D gene (5 bases). The V and J ends lost 6 bases and 6 bases respectively, with 11 bases between them. There are 12 residues in the CDR3. The germline CDR1 and CDR2 sequences are MDHEN and SYDVKM.

The V and J genes are TRBV9 and TRBJ2-2; 8 nucleotides line up with TRBD2. Germline CDR1 reads SGDLS; CDR2 reads YYNGEE. The CDR3 extends over 16 amino acids. V shed 1 base, J shed 7 bases, and the junction held 9 bases outside the gene matches. The CDR3 sequence is CASSVRSGSTVGELFF. CDR3 nucleotide sequence: TGTGCCAGCAGCGTAAGGAGCGGGAGTACGGTCGGGGAGCTGTTTTTT.

The chain uses TRBV28 and TRBJ2-3, with 11 positions matching TRBD1. Germline loops: CDR1 MDHEN, CDR2 SYDVKM. The CDR3 is 15 amino acids. The trim removed 7 bases at V and 3 bases at J, leaving 6 bases unmatched. CDR3 nucleotide sequence: TGTGCCAGCAAGGGACAGGGGGTTCGGACAGATACGCAGTATTTT. The encoded protein is CASKGQGVRTDTQYF. The full variable domain, rest sourced from reference TRBV28 and TRBJ2-3, is DVKVTQSSRYLVKRTGEKVFLECVQDMDHENMFWYRQDPGLGLRLIYFSYDVKMKEKGDIPEGYSVSREKKERFSLILESASTNQTSMYLCASKGQGVRTDTQYFGPGTRLTVL.

In this sample, this clone turned up once. The genes are TRBV5-6 and TRBJ2-7; D call uncertain. The V end was cut by 2 bases, the J end by 0 bases, with 15 bases between. The CDR3 spans 16 residues. Germline CDR1 SGHDT, CDR2 YYEEEE. As DNA, the CDR3 is TGTGCCAGCAGCTTAAAACTTCGGTCGCCCTCCTACGAGCAGTACTTC. Protein sequence: CASSLKLRSPSYEQYF.

The genes are TRBV24-1 and TRBJ1-1; tentative D call: TRBD1 (6 bases). Germline V gives CDR1 KGHDR, CDR2 SFDVKD. Trimming took off 3 bases at V and 0 bases at J, with 19 bases between the two ends. The CDR3 covers 18 residues. Here the CDR3 reads CATSDPRDIGLMNTEAFF. The DNA for the CDR3 is TGTGCCACCAGTGATCCCCGGGACATCGGGTTAATGAACACTGAAGCTTTCTTT.

This sequence joins TRBV30 and TRBJ1-1; D is ambiguous. In germline, CDR1 is GTSNPN, CDR2 SVGIG (reference sequence). The CDR3 sequence is 10 residues long. V dropped 4 bases and J dropped 11 bases, with 11 bases sitting between them. This chain's CDR3 is CAWMGSGAFF. CDR3 in DNA: TGTGCCTGGATGGGGAGCGGGGCTTTCTTT. The full variable domain, completed using reference TRBV30 and TRBJ1-1, is SQTIHQWPATLVQPVGSPLSLECTVEGTSNPNLYWYRQAAGRGLQLLFYSVGIGQISSEVPQNLSASRPQDRQFILSSKKLLLSDSGFYLCAWMGSGAFFGQGTRLTVV.